The entry below gives a single TCR beta chain sequence along with its context. The data stem from a study of blood T cell repertoires in COVID-19. Turning to the study itself: The study drew acute and convalescent COVID-19 samples from the United States, Italy and Spain. PBMCs, B-cell-depleted T cells, or T cells provided the cDNA or gDNA that made up the material.

Germline V gene data show CDR1 as SNHLY and CDR2 as FYNNEI. There are 16 residues in the CDR3. V dropped 6 bases and J dropped 0; count of bases not matched to a gene: 3. In the original analysis: Reference gene primers were amplified, and this amplification served to estimate nucleated cell counts. Sequencing used immunoSEQ multiplex PCR; TCRdb keeps in-frame clones, though not all of them. V and J calls and clone size are given by that table; D and trimming were obtained from the DNA. The data contain 150,000 to 200,000 clones, roughly 90% of them singletons. This chain links TRBV2 with TRBJ2-1, with TRBD2 matching 12 bases. The sequencing sample was made of peripheral blood. This sequence originates from a woman in her 70s with acute or convalescent COVID-19. DNA of the CDR3: TGTGCCAGCAGGAGACTAGCGGGGGACTCCTACAATGAGCAGTTCTTC. This codes for CASRRLAGDSYNEQFF.